These 22 T cell receptor beta chains were all obtained from the same sample, sequenced in a study of T cells after yellow fever vaccination. MiXCR was run by TCRdb on the 5' RACE reads, yielding one entry per CDR3 protein. This table holds 150,000 to 200,000 distinct CDR3 sequences, 9.5% to 12% found once. This specimen was CD8+ T cells sorted from PBMCs, taken 15 days after the yellow fever booster vaccination. The source of these receptors is a man aged 18 to 35 who received the YFV17D yellow fever vaccine.

The chain uses TRBV12-3 or TRBV12-4 and TRBJ2-7; 13 bases fit TRBD2. The V segment lost 6 bases and the J segment 2 bases; nucleotides outside the gene matches: 4. CDR3 length: 15 amino acids. The CDR3 sequence is CASSEGLAGTYEQYV. CDR3 sequence (DNA): TGTGCCAGCAGCGAGGGACTAGCGGGGACCTACGAGCAGTACGTC.

This clonotype was found many times. The gene calls are TRBV6-5 and TRBJ1-5; D ambiguous. The CDR3 loop spans 13 amino acids. Trimming shortened V by 2 bases and J by 3 bases, and 5 bases separated the two germline ends. Germline V gene lookup returns CDR1 MNHEY and CDR2 SVGAGI. The CDR3 here is CASSYGINQPQHF. The CDR3 nucleotides are TGTGCCAGCAGTTACGGGATCAATCAGCCCCAGCATTTT.

The genes are TRBV12-3 or TRBV12-4 and TRBJ2-7; no definite D call. This CDR3 is built from 14 residues. Deletions cut 2 bases from V and 0 bases from J, with 8 bases between. The CDR3 protein is CASSLSDSSYEQYF. The CDR3 DNA follows: TGTGCCAGCAGTTTATCAGACTCCTCCTACGAGCAGTACTTC.

The J gene is TRBJ1-6, the V gene TRBV27, with 8 bases matching TRBD1. The CDR3 loop spans 15 amino acids. Germline-derived CDR1 and CDR2 are MNHEY and SMNVEV (reference sequence). V trimming: 5 bases; J trimming: 6 bases; junction bases outside the gene matches: 6. In nucleotides, the CDR3 is TGTGCCAGCAGTCTCTTGGACAGGGTTAATTCACCCCTCCACTTT. Translating it yields CASSLLDRVNSPLHF.

The V gene is TRBV9, the J gene TRBJ2-1; 7 nucleotides agree with TRBD2. V lost 6 bases to trimming and J lost 4 bases; unmatched junction nucleotides: 10. The CDR3 spans 15 residues. Germline V gives CDR1 SGDLS, CDR2 YYNGEE. CDR3 region: CASTPLGGGYNEQFF. CDR3 bases: TGTGCCAGCACTCCTCTGGGGGGGGGTTACAATGAGCAGTTCTTC.

This clonotype has more than one count but fewer than ten. This rearrangement joins TRBV7-2 to TRBJ2-1, with 10 bases fitting TRBD2. With V trimmed by 0 bases and J by 4 bases, 6 bases remained unmatched. Germline V lookup: CDR1 SGHTA, CDR2 FQGNSA. The CDR3 has 17 amino acids. CDR3 loop: CASSLAGTSGKYNEQFF. CDR3 in DNA: TGTGCCAGCAGCTTAGCTGGAACTAGCGGGAAATACAATGAGCAGTTCTTC.

This clonotype was recorded many times. The chain has TRBV20-1 and TRBJ2-7, with D perhaps TRBD1 (9 bases). The germline gives CDR1 DFQATT, CDR2 SNEGSKA (reference sequence). The CDR3 consists of 18 residues. The ends were cut back, 4 bases at V and 2 bases at J, with 27 bases in the middle. DNA for the CDR3: TGCAGTGCTATCTACAGGGGGCCCTATGGACTAGCCCCCTACGAGCAGTACGTC. This gives the protein CSAIYRGPYGLAPYEQYV.

This clonotype was observed many times. The V call is TRBV9, the J call TRBJ2-3; TRBD1 matches 10 bases. The trim removed 3 bases at V and 4 bases at J, leaving 11 bases unmatched. Germline CDR1 is SGDLS and CDR2 is YYNGEE. The CDR3 length is 17 residues. Written as DNA, the CDR3 is TGTGCCAGCAGCGCCTTCCGGGGACAGGGGATCGCAGATACGCAGTATTTT. As protein: CASSAFRGQGIADTQYF. The full variable domain, in which reference TRBV9 and TRBJ2-3 provide the parts outside the CDR3, is DSGVTQTPKHLITATGQRVTLRCSPRSGDLSVYWYQQSLDQGLQFLIQYYNGEERAKGNILERFSAQQFPDLHSELNLSSLELGDSALYFCASSAFRGQGIADTQYFGPGTRLTVL.

The V call is TRBV15, the J call TRBJ2-3; possible D gene TRBD2, 6 bases. CDR1 and CDR2 from the germline V gene are LNHNV and YYDKDF (reference sequence). The CDR3 is 14 amino acids. Trimming cost V 2 bases and J 3 bases, with 9 bases left between them. The CDR3 DNA sequence: TGTGCCACCAGCAGAAGGAGGGGTACAGATACGCAGTATTTT. As protein: CATSRRRGTDTQYF.

This clonotype appeared a few times. This sequence joins TRBV7-9 and TRBJ2-5, with 8 bases that match TRBD2. V was pared by 5 bases and J by 5 bases, with 10 bases of the junction left unmatched. The CDR3 has 15 amino acids. The germline gives CDR1 SEHNR, CDR2 FQNEAQ (reference sequence). In DNA, the CDR3 is TGTGCCAGCAGCCCGCCGGGACTAGAAAGGGAGACCCAGTACTTC. It is translated as CASSPPGLERETQYF. Together with reference TRBV7-9 and TRBJ2-5, the CDR3 gives the full variable domain: DTGVSQNPRHKITKRGQNVTFRCDPISEHNRLYWYRQTLGQGPEFLTYFQNEAQLEKSRLLSDRFSAERPKGSFSTLEIQRTEQGDSAMYLCASSPPGLERETQYFGPGTRLLVL.

The chain combines TRBV11-2 with TRBJ2-1, with 9 bases aligning to TRBD2. Germline V CDR1 and CDR2: SGHAT, FQNNGV. With V trimmed by 8 bases and J by 3 bases, 5 bases remained unmatched. The CDR3 totals 14 residues. CDR3 coding DNA: TGTGCCAGCCGTTCTAGCGGGGACTACAATGAGCAGTTCTTC. Encoded protein: CASRSSGDYNEQFF.

The V and J genes are TRBV12-5 and TRBJ2-7, with D uncertain. The CDR3 extends over 16 amino acids. CDR1 LGHNT and CDR2 FRNRAP come from the germline V gene. V was cut by 0 bases and J by 6 bases, with 18 bases left in between. Here the CDR3 reads CASGLVLRKLTGEQYF. The CDR3 bases are TGTGCTAGTGGTTTGGTATTAAGGAAACTCACGGGCGAGCAGTACTTC.

V gene TRBV5-1 combines with J gene TRBJ1-3; D unresolved. Germline V CDR1 and CDR2: SGHRS, YFSETQ. Trimming took off 4 bases at V and 2 bases at J, with 13 bases between the two ends. This CDR3 comprises 15 residues. The CDR3 sequence is CASSATGIPGNTIYF. As DNA, the CDR3 is TGCGCCAGCAGCGCGACCGGGATTCCTGGAAACACCATATATTTT.

The chain has TRBV2 and TRBJ2-2, with D possibly matching TRBD1 (6 bases). Germline lookup yields CDR1 SNHLY and CDR2 FYNNEI. The CDR3 loop spans 15 amino acids. Deletions cut 7 bases from V and 0 bases from J, with 12 bases between. CDR3 in amino acids: CASKQGRANTGELFF. The CDR3 bases are TGTGCCAGCAAACAGGGACGGGCGAACACCGGGGAGCTGTTTTTT.

This sequence joins TRBV24-1 and TRBJ2-1; D not certain. This CDR3 has 12 amino acids. Per germline, CDR1 KGHDR and CDR2 SFDVKD. V was shortened by 5 bases and J by 5 bases, with 6 bases between the two germline ends. The CDR3 sequence is CATSGRHNEQFF. The DNA of the CDR3 is TGTGCCACCAGTGGACGGCACAATGAGCAGTTCTTC.

This clonotype was detected only a few times. CDR3 bases: TGTGCCAGCAGGCAGGAATGGGCCCTCACCGGGGAGCTGTTTTTT. Translated, it gives CASRQEWALTGELFF. V usage is TRBV6-2 or TRBV6-3 and J usage is TRBJ2-2, with D hard to call. V lost 6 bases to trimming and J lost 4 bases, with 15 bases between them. Germline V lookup: CDR1 MNHEY, CDR2 SVGEGT. The length of the CDR3 is 15 residues.

This clonotype was seen repeatedly, ten times or more. This chain connects TRBV7-9 to TRBJ1-1, with 8 bases matching TRBD1. The CDR3 sequence is 14 residues long. The germline V gene has CDR1 SEHNR and CDR2 FQNEAQ (reference sequence). The V and J ends lost 5 bases and 4 bases, in that order; junction bases with no gene match: 6. The CDR3 region is CASSLTGGGTEAFF. DNA of the CDR3: TGTGCCAGCAGCCTAACAGGGGGAGGCACTGAAGCTTTCTTT.

By proportion, this clonotype is medium-sized. The rearrangement joins TRBV4-3 to TRBJ2-6, with TRBD1 as a possible D gene (6 bases). This CDR3 region has 16 residues. V was shortened by 0 bases and J by 0 bases, with 6 bases between the two germline ends. Germline V gene data show CDR1 as LGHNA and CDR2 as YSLEER. DNA of the CDR3: TGCGCCAGCAGCCAAGAGACAGGCTCTGGGGCCAACGTCCTGACTTTC. Amino acids: CASSQETGSGANVLTF.

The CDR3 protein is CASSFGERTGELFF. CDR3 DNA sequence: TGTGCCAGCAGCTTCGGGGAGAGAACCGGGGAGCTGTTTTTT. This chain links TRBV7-2 with TRBJ2-2; D might be TRBD2 (5 bases). Trimming took 3 bases from V and 5 from J, leaving 10 bases between them. The CDR3 runs 14 residues. Germline assignment: CDR1 SGHTA and CDR2 FQGNSA.

This clonotype was recorded a few times. The J gene is TRBJ1-3, the V gene TRBV6-5; D uncertain. This CDR3 is 16 amino acids long. Germline V CDR1 and CDR2: MNHEY, SVGAGI. With 6 bases removed from V and 6 bases from J, the gap between germline ends came to 21 bases. The CDR3 loop is CASSLRFVGGLNTIYF. Written as DNA, the CDR3 is TGTGCCAGCAGCCTTAGATTCGTTGGCGGGCTAAACACCATATATTTT.

This clonotype has a handful of counts. The chain links TRBV7-2 to TRBJ2-5; tentatively, D is TRBD2 (5 bases). The CDR3 is 15 residues long. Trimming took 5 bases from V and 5 from J, leaving 18 bases between them. Germline CDR1 SGHTA, CDR2 FQGNSA. CDR3: CASSETLLVGETQYF. In DNA form, the CDR3 reads TGTGCCAGCAGCGAAACGCTACTAGTTGGCGAGACCCAGTACTTC.

The gene calls are TRBV7-9 and TRBJ2-5, with 8 bases aligning to TRBD2. The CDR3 is made up of 14 amino acids. V lost 2 bases and J lost 5; bases outside the gene matches: 4. Germline lookup yields CDR1 SEHNR and CDR2 FQNEAQ (reference sequence). The CDR3: CASSLILAAETQYF. In DNA form, the CDR3 reads TGTGCCAGCAGCTTAATACTAGCGGCGGAGACCCAGTACTTC.